The 31 T cell receptor beta chains in this list originate from one sample, sequenced in a study of blood T cell repertoires in COVID-19. Profiled with immunoSEQ multiplex PCR; TCRdb holds only in-frame clones, not every one. The sample has about 170,000 clones, roughly 84% seen once. The specimen was peripheral blood. The receptor set was obtained from a man between 18 and 35 years old with active or convalescent COVID-19.

CDR3 sequence: CASSDRRGLGTDTQYF. The CDR3 DNA follows: TGCGCCAGCAGTGACCGAAGGGGGCTGGGTACAGATACGCAGTATTTT. This sequence joins TRBV10-1 and TRBJ2-3, with 7 bases fitting TRBD1. This CDR3 region has 16 residues. V was pared by 3 bases and J by 3 bases, with 9 bases of the junction left unmatched. Germline assignment: CDR1 WNHNN and CDR2 SYGVQD (reference sequence).

The chain is built from TRBV18 and TRBJ2-7, with 10 nucleotides matching TRBD1. The length of the CDR3 is 15 residues. Germline lookup yields CDR1 KGHSH and CDR2 LQKENI. Trimming took 5 bases from V and 3 from J; bases not matched to a gene: 7. The CDR3 DNA follows: TGTGCCAGCTCAACCGGGGGACAGGGGTTCTACGAGCAGTACTTC. This sequence encodes CASSTGGQGFYEQYF.

The CDR3 coding sequence is TGTGCCAGCGAGAGAATAGCGGGAGCCACCGGGGAGCTGTTTTTT. The encoded protein is CASERIAGATGELFF. This chain connects TRBV6-5 to TRBJ2-2; 9 bases are shared with TRBD2. Germline CDR1 reads MNHEY; CDR2 reads SVGAGI. The CDR3 is made up of 15 amino acids. After removal of 8 bases from V and 4 bases from J, the junction contained 8 bases not matched to a gene.

In its sample, this clone was seen once. The rearrangement links TRBV5-1 to TRBJ1-6; perhaps TRBD1 as D (6 bases). The germline CDR1 and CDR2 sequences are SGHRS and YFSETQ. The CDR3 covers 14 residues. The V and J ends lost 0 bases and 7 bases respectively, with 8 bases between them. Here the CDR3 reads CASSLERGNSPLHF. In nucleotides, the CDR3 is TGCGCCAGCAGCTTGGAGAGGGGGAATTCACCCCTCCACTTT.

CDR3 loop: CASSIAGVANTEAFF. CDR3 coding DNA: TGTGCCAGTAGTATAGCGGGGGTTGCGAACACTGAAGCTTTCTTT. The genes are TRBV19 and TRBJ1-1; D possibly corresponds to TRBD1 (5 bases). In germline, CDR1 is LNHDA, CDR2 SQIVND (reference sequence). This CDR3 contains 15 residues. With 1 base removed from V and 1 base from J, the gap between germline ends came to 10 bases.

This sequence joins TRBV10-1 and TRBJ1-4; weak D call: TRBD1 (5 bases). Between the trimmed V and J ends, which lost 5 bases and 3 bases, there was a span of 10 bases. This CDR3 has 14 residues. Germline V gene sequence: CDR1 WNHNN, CDR2 SYGVQD (reference sequence). CDR3 loop: CASSSGMANEKLFF. The CDR3 bases are TGCGCCAGCAGTTCAGGGATGGCTAATGAAAAACTGTTTTTT.

The rearrangement uses TRBV2 and TRBJ2-1, with TRBD2 matching 8 bases. This CDR3 contains 16 residues. Trimming cost V 8 bases and J 3 bases; bases outside gene matches: 12. CDR1 and CDR2 (germline): SNHLY, FYNNEI. CDR3 in amino acids: CASVGKQSGSYNEQFF. The CDR3 DNA reads as TGTGCCAGCGTCGGGAAGCAAAGCGGGAGCTACAATGAGCAGTTCTTC.

The rearrangement uses TRBV19 and TRBJ2-1, with D possibly TRBD1 on 6 matching bases. CDR1 LNHDA and CDR2 SQIVND come from the germline V gene (reference sequence). Trimming stripped 2 bases from V and 4 bases from J, with 9 bases between. The CDR3 is made up of 14 amino acids. In DNA form, the CDR3 reads TGTGCCAGTAGTATAAAGAGGGGGTACAATGAGCAGTTCTTC. The encoded protein is CASSIKRGYNEQFF.

The rearrangement links TRBV28 to TRBJ1-3; a weak D match, TRBD1 (5 bases). The V and J ends lost 4 bases and 3 bases respectively, with 13 bases between them. Germline V gene data show CDR1 as MDHEN and CDR2 as SYDVKM. This CDR3 is 15 amino acids long. The CDR3 region has the DNA TGTGCCAGCAGTTCCCCAGGGAAGAGTGGAAACACCATATATTTT. Amino acid sequence: CASSSPGKSGNTIYF.

The chain is built from TRBV21-1 and TRBJ1-6; the table's D call, TRBD1, has no DNA check behind it. TRBV21-1 is termed a pseudogene. This CDR3 is 17 amino acids long. In DNA form, the CDR3 reads TGTGCCAGCAGCAAAGATTCCCAGGGAAACTATAATTCACCCCTCCACTTT. This sequence encodes CASSKDSQGNYNSPLHF.

The rearrangement joins TRBV25-1 to TRBJ2-2; 7 positions match TRBD1. This CDR3 comprises 17 residues. Germline trimming cut 4 bases from V and 1 base from J; bases unmatched to any gene: 9. The germline CDR1 and CDR2 sequences are MGHDK and SYGVNS. CDR3 coding DNA: TGTGCCAGCAGTGCCCTGAGGACAGGAAAGAACACCGGGGAGCTGTTTTTT. Its translation: CASSALRTGKNTGELFF.

This chain connects TRBV13 to TRBJ1-1; D perhaps matches TRBD1 (5 bases). In germline, CDR1 is PRHDT, CDR2 FYEKMQ (reference sequence). CDR3 length: 14 residues. Trimming took 5 bases from V and 7 from J, leaving 17 bases between them. The CDR3 DNA follows: TGTGCCAGCAGCCTCCACGGGGGGAACCTTGAAGCTTTCTTT. Its translation: CASSLHGGNLEAFF.

A single count supports this clone. The chain is built from TRBV5-1 and TRBJ2-2; 8 positions agree with TRBD1. The CDR3 covers 16 residues. The germline CDR1 and CDR2 sequences are SGHRS and YFSETQ. V shed 4 bases and J 0 bases; nucleotides not matched to a gene: 5. CDR3 residues: CASSPRTGPNTGELFF. CDR3 nucleotides: TGCGCCAGCAGCCCCCGGACAGGGCCGAACACCGGGGAGCTGTTTTTT.

This clone appeared once. The CDR3 DNA follows: TGTGCCAGCAGCTTAGCTGATACAGGGAATTCACCCCTCCACTTT. Amino acids: CASSLADTGNSPLHF. The chain couples TRBV7-9 to TRBJ1-6; TRBD1 might be the D (6 bases). The CDR3 runs 15 residues. The V and J ends lost 0 bases and 7 bases respectively, with 10 bases between them. In germline, CDR1 is SEHNR, CDR2 FQNEAQ (reference sequence).

This clone was picked up one time. This chain joins TRBV6-5 and TRBJ1-5; no clear D gene. Germline lookup yields CDR1 MNHEY and CDR2 SVGAGI. Trimming stripped 6 bases from V and 0 bases from J, with 3 bases between. The CDR3 has 12 residues. The CDR3 reads CASSHSNQPQHF. In DNA, the CDR3 is TGTGCCAGCAGCCATAGCAATCAGCCCCAGCATTTT.

The CDR3: CASSQAITTSSEQYF. The CDR3 DNA follows: TGCGCCAGCAGCCAAGCCATTACCACTAGCAGTGAGCAGTACTTC. This sequence joins TRBV4-3 and TRBJ2-7; tentatively, D is TRBD2 (6 bases). V lost 1 base and J lost 7, with 17 bases in between. This CDR3 comprises 15 residues. Germline V CDR1 and CDR2: LGHNA, YSLEER.

V usage is TRBV29-1 and J usage is TRBJ2-1; D is unresolved. Deletions cut 3 bases from V and 4 bases from J, with 7 bases between. From germline, CDR1 is SQVTM and CDR2 ANQGSEA. There are 12 residues in the CDR3. CDR3 residues: CSVEYMYNEQFF. CDR3 coding DNA: TGCAGCGTTGAGTATATGTACAATGAGCAGTTCTTC.

The V gene is TRBV7-9, the J gene TRBJ2-7; 7 nucleotides match TRBD1. CDR1 SEHNR and CDR2 FQNEAQ come from the germline V gene (reference sequence). The V and J ends lost 4 bases and 2 bases, in that order; junction bases with no gene match: 11. The CDR3 length is 16 residues. The chain's CDR3 is CASSSNRDRAAYEQYF. The CDR3 DNA reads as TGTGCCAGCAGCTCCAACCGAGACAGGGCGGCCTACGAGCAGTACTTC.

The CDR3 sequence: CASSPSGTSSGNTIYF. Here the CDR3 DNA reads TGTGCCAGCTCACCGAGTGGTACGAGCTCTGGAAACACCATATATTTT. V is TRBV18 and J is TRBJ1-3; D uncertain. The CDR3 sequence is 16 residues long. CDR1 KGHSH and CDR2 LQKENI come from the germline V gene. V lost 3 bases and J lost 0, with 12 bases in between.

The chain has TRBV4-1 and TRBJ1-1, with TRBD1 matching over 10 bases. Germline V gene data show CDR1 as MGHRA and CDR2 as YSYEKL. This CDR3 is 15 amino acids long. The V and J ends lost 4 bases and 2 bases, in that order; junction bases with no gene match: 4. This CDR3 is CASSPPTGGNTEAFF. The CDR3 region has the DNA TGCGCCAGCAGCCCTCCGACAGGGGGCAACACTGAAGCTTTCTTT.

V and J are TRBV24-1 and TRBJ2-1; D is perhaps TRBD1 (6 bases). V dropped 10 bases and J dropped 0 bases, with 15 bases sitting between them. The length of the CDR3 is 15 residues. Germline-derived CDR1 and CDR2 are KGHDR and SFDVKD. CDR3 amino acids: CATSLGGRSYNEQFF. The CDR3 nucleotides read TGTGCCACTTCGCTAGGGGGTCGCTCCTACAATGAGCAGTTCTTC.

V is TRBV7-8 and J is TRBJ2-5; 12 bases are shared with TRBD2. The CDR3 spans 17 residues. The V and J ends lost 8 bases and 2 bases, in that order; junction bases with no gene match: 12. The germline CDR1 and CDR2 sequences are SGHVS and FQNEAQ. The CDR3, as DNA: TGTGCCAGCGTGTACGGGCTAGCGGGGGGGCGGCAAGAGACCCAGTACTTC. Translated: CASVYGLAGGRQETQYF.

This clone has just a few counts. The rearrangement links TRBV14 to TRBJ1-2; D gene uncertain. Germline loops: CDR1 SGHDN, CDR2 FVKESK. Trimming shortened V by 4 bases and J by 4 bases, and 7 bases separated the two germline ends. The CDR3 contains 12 residues. The CDR3 spells CASSLGSYGYTF. The CDR3 DNA reads TGTGCCAGCAGCCTCGGGAGCTATGGCTACACCTTC.

The gene calls are TRBV4-1 and TRBJ2-5, with 8 nucleotides matching TRBD2. The J segment lost 0 bases and the V segment lost 1 base, leaving 10 bases of the junction unmatched. Germline CDR1 is MGHRA and CDR2 is YSYEKL. The CDR3 has 18 amino acids. CDR3 in DNA: TGCGCCAGCAGCCAAGCCTTCCCCGGGACTAGGGACCAAGAGACCCAGTACTTC. Translation: CASSQAFPGTRDQETQYF.

Written as DNA, the CDR3 is TGTGCCAGCAGCGGGACTAGCGGGGGGAACAATGAGCAGTTCTTC. Its translation is CASSGTSGGNNEQFF. The gene calls are TRBV2 and TRBJ2-1, with 15 bases aligning to TRBD2. CDR3 length: 15 residues. Germline V gene data show CDR1 as SNHLY and CDR2 as FYNNEI. The trim removed 6 bases at V and 5 bases at J, leaving 2 bases unmatched.

J is TRBJ2-2 and V is TRBV7-2; D is perhaps TRBD2 (6 bases). Germline values: CDR1 SGHTA, CDR2 FQGNSA. V shed 1 base and J shed 4 bases, with 16 bases lying between them. This CDR3 has 17 residues. Written as DNA, the CDR3 is TGTGCCAGCAGCTTAGTAATTTCTTTGGGGGGCACCGGGGAGCTGTTTTTT. This encodes CASSLVISLGGTGELFF. Based on the CDR3 plus reference TRBV7-2 and TRBJ2-2, the full variable domain is GAGVSQSPSNKVTEKGKDVELRCDPISGHTALYWYRQSLGQGLEFLIYFQGNSAPDKSGLPSDRFSAERTGGSVSTLTIQRTQQEDSAVYLCASSLVISLGGTGELFFGEGSRLTVL.

The CDR3 loop is CASSTRDRAVTEAFF. CDR3 DNA sequence: TGTGCCAGCAGCACAAGGGACAGGGCTGTTACTGAAGCTTTCTTT. This sequence joins TRBV9 and TRBJ1-1, with 9 nucleotides matching TRBD1. The V segment lost 4 bases and the J segment 5 bases; nucleotides outside the gene matches: 9. CDR3 size: 15 residues. The germline CDR1 and CDR2 sequences are SGDLS and YYNGEE.

The chain uses TRBV19 and TRBJ2-7, with 12 nucleotides matching TRBD2. CDR3 size: 17 residues. Germline trimming cut 3 bases from V and 4 bases from J; bases unmatched to any gene: 10. The germline CDR1 and CDR2 sequences are LNHDA and SQIVND (reference sequence). DNA of the CDR3: TGTGCCAGTAGTATTTGGACTAGCGGGGCCCCCACGTACGAGCAGTACTTC. Its protein product is CASSIWTSGAPTYEQYF.

The rearrangement uses TRBV18 and TRBJ1-6, with unresolved D. Trimming shortened V by 0 bases and J by 4 bases, and 13 bases separated the two germline ends. CDR1 and CDR2 from the germline V gene are KGHSH and LQKENI. The CDR3 runs 17 residues. The CDR3 DNA reads TGTGCCAGCTCACCACCGTTAGCGGGAGCTTATAATTCACCCCTCCACTTT. This encodes CASSPPLAGAYNSPLHF.

The V and J genes are TRBV15 and TRBJ1-3; a weak D match, TRBD1 (5 bases). V lost 4 bases to trimming and J lost 0 bases, with 13 bases between them. Looked up from germline, CDR1 is LNHNV and CDR2 is YYDKDF (reference sequence). The CDR3 has 16 amino acids. The CDR3 sequence: CATSNPRGNSGNTIYF. The CDR3 DNA reads TGTGCCACCAGCAATCCACGGGGGAACTCTGGAAACACCATATATTTT.

The chain is built from TRBV5-1 and TRBJ1-4; 9 bases fit TRBD1. The junction had 8 bases not matched to a gene; V was cut back by 4 bases and J by 4 bases. CDR1 and CDR2 from the germline V gene are SGHRS and YFSETQ. This CDR3 is 16 amino acids long. The CDR3 reads CASSLRPGQGNEKLFF. The CDR3 DNA is TGCGCCAGCAGCCTCCGACCGGGACAGGGTAATGAAAAACTGTTTTTT.